This is a list of T cell receptor beta chains from one sample in a study of cytomegalovirus exposure and HLA in healthy donors. Measured with immunoSEQ multiplex PCR; TCRdb has only the in-frame clones, and not every one. The data show about 190,000 clones, about 84% seen once. Specimen: PBMCs. The receptors were gathered from a woman aged 25 to 45 in good health and CMV-seropositive. The CDR3 runs from the conserved cysteine through the conserved F or W. The D gene is left open where the match is weak. Expanded clones are given a class, and other clones once, few, many or no size at all.

v_call,clone_size,cdr3_length,d_call,j_call,cdr3_aa,cdr3_nt
TRBV7-8,-,13,-,TRBJ2-7,CASSPIGGDEQYF,TGTGCCAGCAGCCCCATTGGAGGGGACGAGCAGTACTTC
TRBV7-2,-,13,-,TRBJ2-7,CASSFQRGYEQYF,TGTGCCAGCAGCTTCCAACGGGGGTACGAGCAGTACTTC
TRBV11-2,-,16,TRBD2,TRBJ2-5,CASSATGLAGVETQYF,TGTGCCAGCAGCGCGACTGGACTAGCGGGAGTGGAGACCCAGTACTTC
TRBV28,few,16,-,TRBJ2-1,CASSYEGSRSYNEQFF,TGTGCCAGCAGTTATGAGGGATCTCGCTCCTACAATGAGCAGTTCTTC
TRBV4-1,-,16,TRBD2,TRBJ2-5,CASSQRWGGEQETQYF,TGCGCCAGCAGCCAAAGGTGGGGGGGAGAACAAGAGACCCAGTACTTC
TRBV5-5,-,14,-,TRBJ2-7,CASSPSTLNYEQYF,TGTGCCAGCAGCCCCTCCACACTAAACTACGAGCAGTACTTC
TRBV6-1,-,14,-,TRBJ2-5,CASRGTGSPGEQYF,TGTGCCAGCAGGGGCACAGGGAGTCCTGGGGAGCAGTACTTC
TRBV2,-,14,-,TRBJ1-1,CASTWTEMNTEAFF,TGTGCCAGCACCTGGACAGAGATGAACACTGAAGCTTTCTTT
TRBV4-2,-,17,TRBD2,TRBJ2-7,CASSQDHLAGESTKQYF,TGTGCCAGCAGCCAAGATCACCTAGCGGGAGAGAGTACCAAGCAGTACTTC
TRBV7-9,-,16,-,TRBJ1-5,CASSPHKDRDFQPQHF,TGTGCCAGCAGCCCCCATAAGGACAGAGATTTTCAGCCCCAGCATTTT
TRBV5-4,-,14,-,TRBJ2-3,CASSLGAGTDTQYF,TGTGCCAGCAGCTTGGGGGCAGGCACAGATACGCAGTATTTT
TRBV7-9,-,15,-,TRBJ2-1,CASSVKVSGDNEQFF,TGTGCCAGCAGCGTCAAGGTCTCGGGAGACAATGAGCAGTTCTTC
TRBV10-2,-,22,-,TRBJ2-7,CASSDPDEGQRDSAVTVYEQYF,TGCGCCAGCAGTGACCCGGATGAAGGCCAACGGGACTCCGCTGTAACGGTCTACGAGCAGTACTTC
TRBV9,-,15,-,TRBJ2-1,CASSVEASGGGEQFF,TGTGCCAGCAGCGTAGAGGCTAGCGGTGGGGGCGAGCAGTTCTTC
TRBV19,once,14,TRBD1,TRBJ1-5,CASSIDRAGQPQHF,TGTGCCAGTAGTATTGACAGGGCAGGTCAGCCCCAGCATTTT
TRBV27,once,14,-,TRBJ1-6,CASSWKGLNSPLHF,TGTGCCAGCAGTTGGAAGGGGCTGAATTCACCCCTCCACTTT
TRBV7-2,-,11,-,TRBJ1-1,CASSLRTEAFF,TGTGCCAGCAGCTTACGGACTGAAGCTTTCTTT
TRBV7-8,-,16,-,TRBJ2-3,CASSLKEGTSTDTQYF,TGTGCCAGCAGCTTGAAAGAGGGGACTAGCACAGATACGCAGTATTTT
TRBV13,-,14,-,TRBJ2-7,CASSSTALSYEQYF,TGTGCCAGCAGCTCGACAGCCCTCTCCTACGAGCAGTACTTC
TRBV30,-,14,TRBD1,TRBJ1-1,CAWSPGTGGTEAFF,TGTGCCTGGAGTCCCGGGACAGGGGGCACTGAAGCTTTCTTT
TRBV28,-,13,-,TRBJ1-1,CASSFLVSAEAFF,TGTGCCAGCAGTTTTTTGGTATCAGCTGAAGCTTTCTTT
TRBV7-9,few,13,TRBD1,TRBJ2-1,CAIEGQGGDEQFF,TGTGCCATAGAGGGACAGGGAGGAGATGAGCAGTTCTTC
TRBV7-9,once,16,TRBD2,TRBJ2-5,CASSRRLAGRGETQYF,TGTGCCAGCAGCCGACGCCTCGCGGGGAGGGGAGAGACCCAGTACTTC
TRBV6-6,once,15,-,TRBJ2-2,CASIRSVANTGELFF,TGTGCCAGCATAAGGAGCGTCGCGAACACCGGGGAGCTGTTTTTT